The rows below give T cell receptor beta chains drawn from one sample of a study of CD8+CD57+ T cells in acquired aplastic anemia. TCRdb redid the calling of the reads with MiXCR, one entry per CDR3 protein. The top ten hold about a sixth of the sample, which has roughly 190,000 distinct CDR3 sequences, approximately 49% seen once. Sequencing used sorted CD4+, CD8+, or CD8+CD57+ T cells (not recorded which) from PBMCs. The receptor set was obtained from a human donor in good health, serving as a control. Each CDR3 is given with its conserved first and last residue. The order of the fields is V gene, clone size, J gene, D gene, CDR3 DNA, CDR3 protein. The D gene is left open where the match is weak. Only some rows state a clone size, as once, few, many or a class for expanded clones.

V gene: TRBV19
clone size: -
J gene: TRBJ1-1
D gene: -
CDR3 DNA: TGTGCCAGTAGTAGGACATCGAACACTGAAGCTTTCTTT
CDR3 protein: CASSRTSNTEAFF

V gene: TRBV15
clone size: -
J gene: TRBJ2-7
D gene: TRBD1
CDR3 DNA: TGTGCCACCAGCAGCGTAGGAGCCCTCCCGGGACAGGGTTACGAGCAGTACTTC
CDR3 protein: CATSSVGALPGQGYEQYF

V gene: TRBV2
clone size: -
J gene: TRBJ2-1
D gene: TRBD2
CDR3 DNA: TGTGCCAGCAGCTTACTAGCGCTCCACAATGAGCAGTTCTTC
CDR3 protein: CASSLLALHNEQFF

V gene: TRBV5-1
clone size: once
J gene: TRBJ2-7
D gene: TRBD2
CDR3 DNA: TGTGCCAGCAGCTTGGGCCTAGCGGGGGGGCTAAGCGAGCAGTACTTC
CDR3 protein: CASSLGLAGGLSEQYF

V gene: TRBV11-1
clone size: -
J gene: TRBJ1-2
D gene: -
CDR3 DNA: TGTGCCAGCAGCGCAGGCCTGAGGACAGACCGGACTAACTATGGCTACACCTTC
CDR3 protein: CASSAGLRTDRTNYGYTF

V gene: TRBV10-3
clone size: -
J gene: TRBJ2-3
D gene: TRBD2
CDR3 DNA: TGTGCCATCAGTGAAGCCGGGGGGAAGATAGATACGCAGTATTTT
CDR3 protein: CAISEAGGKIDTQYF

V gene: TRBV7-9
clone size: -
J gene: TRBJ2-3
D gene: TRBD1
CDR3 DNA: TGTGCCAGCAGGGAGAGGACAGGTACAGATACGCAGTATTTT
CDR3 protein: CASRERTGTDTQYF

V gene: TRBV30
clone size: few
J gene: TRBJ1-4
D gene: TRBD1
CDR3 DNA: TGTGCCTGGAGTCTGGGACAGGGGGATGAAAAACTGTTTTTT
CDR3 protein: CAWSLGQGDEKLFF

V gene: TRBV15
clone size: -
J gene: TRBJ1-2
D gene: TRBD1
CDR3 DNA: TGTGCCACCAGTCTCCAACAGGGGGCGAACTATGGCTACACCTTC
CDR3 protein: CATSLQQGANYGYTF

V gene: TRBV20-1
clone size: many
J gene: TRBJ1-4
D gene: -
CDR3 DNA: TGCAGTGCTACACCCGGGACCCTGAATGAAAAACTGTTTTTT
CDR3 protein: CSATPGTLNEKLFF

V gene: TRBV12-3/TRBV12-4
clone size: -
J gene: TRBJ2-5
D gene: -
CDR3 DNA: TGTGCCAGCAGTTCCGTAGAGACCCAGTACTTC
CDR3 protein: CASSSVETQYF

V gene: TRBV4-2
clone size: once
J gene: TRBJ2-1
D gene: TRBD1
CDR3 DNA: TGTGCCAGCAGCCAAGAAACAGGGGGGAATGAGCAGTTCTTC
CDR3 protein: CASSQETGGNEQFF

V gene: TRBV3-1
clone size: -
J gene: TRBJ1-1
D gene: -
CDR3 DNA: TGTGCCAGCAGCAACCCTCTAAGCAACACCGGAGCTTTCTTT
CDR3 protein: CASSNPLSNTGAFF

V gene: TRBV9
clone size: many
J gene: TRBJ2-3
D gene: TRBD2
CDR3 DNA: TGTGCCAGCAGCGTGGAGCGGGGGGTAGGGGCAGATACGCAGTATTTT
CDR3 protein: CASSVERGVGADTQYF

V gene: TRBV25-1
clone size: -
J gene: TRBJ1-1
D gene: -
CDR3 DNA: TGTGCCAGCAGTGAGGAGCGTCGGGTCCCCCGCATTATGAACACTGAAGCTTTCTTT
CDR3 protein: CASSEERRVPRIMNTEAFF

V gene: TRBV10-3
clone size: -
J gene: TRBJ2-1
D gene: -
CDR3 DNA: TGTGCCATCAGCGTCGGACAGTACAATGAGCAGTTCTTC
CDR3 protein: CAISVGQYNEQFF

V gene: TRBV7-8
clone size: -
J gene: TRBJ2-7
D gene: TRBD1
CDR3 DNA: TGTGCCAGCAGCTTGCAGACAGGGGGCGAGCAGTACTTC
CDR3 protein: CASSLQTGGEQYF

V gene: TRBV20-1
clone size: -
J gene: TRBJ1-3
D gene: -
CDR3 DNA: TGCAGTGCTTATGGACCGCTCTCTGGAAACACCATATATTTT
CDR3 protein: CSAYGPLSGNTIYF

V gene: TRBV7-2
clone size: -
J gene: TRBJ1-1
D gene: TRBD1
CDR3 DNA: TGTGCCAGCAGCCCCATCGACAGGGGATGGTCCCCTGAAGCTTTCTTT
CDR3 protein: CASSPIDRGWSPEAFF

V gene: TRBV5-1
clone size: -
J gene: TRBJ1-1
D gene: TRBD1
CDR3 DNA: TGCGCCAGCAGTTATGACAGGGGGCAGGTGAACACTGAAGCTTTCTTT
CDR3 protein: CASSYDRGQVNTEAFF

V gene: TRBV11-2
clone size: many
J gene: TRBJ1-1
D gene: TRBD1
CDR3 DNA: TGTGCCAGCAGCTTCGGACAGGGGAACACTGAAGCTTTCTTT
CDR3 protein: CASSFGQGNTEAFF

V gene: TRBV20-1
clone size: -
J gene: TRBJ2-3
D gene: -
CDR3 DNA: TGCAGTGCGGGGACAGATACGCAGTATTTT
CDR3 protein: CSAGTDTQYF

V gene: TRBV20-1
clone size: -
J gene: TRBJ2-7
D gene: -
CDR3 DNA: TGCAGTGTCCCCGTGGGGCGGTACTCCTACGAGCAGTACTTC
CDR3 protein: CSVPVGRYSYEQYF

V gene: TRBV5-6
clone size: -
J gene: TRBJ1-2
D gene: -
CDR3 DNA: TGTGCCAGCAGCTTGCCGGGGGGCGCCAACTATGGCTACACCTTC
CDR3 protein: CASSLPGGANYGYTF

V gene: TRBV7-6
clone size: -
J gene: TRBJ2-3
D gene: -
CDR3 DNA: TGTGCCAGCAGCTTGTGGGGGGGGACAGACCCCCACCACAGATACGCAGTATTT
CDR3 protein: CASSLWGGTDPHHRYAVF

V gene: TRBV12-3/TRBV12-4
clone size: -
J gene: TRBJ1-4
D gene: -
CDR3 DNA: TGTGCCAGCATCTTAGGGGGACAAGCCAATGAAAAACTGTTTTTT
CDR3 protein: CASILGGQANEKLFF

V gene: TRBV19
clone size: -
J gene: TRBJ1-2
D gene: TRBD1
CDR3 DNA: TGTGCCAGTAGTTTAACAGGGGGAAATGGCTACACCTTC
CDR3 protein: CASSLTGGNGYTF

V gene: TRBV10-3
clone size: -
J gene: TRBJ1-1
D gene: -
CDR3 DNA: TGTGCCATCAGGGAGGGGCCAGGGAAGAAAACTTTCTTT
CDR3 protein: CAIREGPGKKTFF

V gene: TRBV10-3
clone size: once
J gene: TRBJ1-3
D gene: -
CDR3 DNA: TGTGCCTCGGGCCCAGGGGAAGGGTCGGGAAACACCATATATTTT
CDR3 protein: CASGPGEGSGNTIYF

V gene: TRBV12-3/TRBV12-4
clone size: -
J gene: TRBJ1-2
D gene: -
CDR3 DNA: TGTGCCAGCAGCCAAGGTGAAGGGAATGGCTACACCTTC
CDR3 protein: CASSQGEGNGYTF

V gene: TRBV7-7
clone size: -
J gene: TRBJ2-5
D gene: -
CDR3 DNA: TGTGCCAGCAGCTTAACAGGTGCTTCCCAAGAGACCCAGTACTTC
CDR3 protein: CASSLTGASQETQYF

V gene: TRBV5-1
clone size: few
J gene: TRBJ1-3
D gene: -
CDR3 DNA: TGCGCCAGCAGGGTACAGGCCAACTCTGGAAACACCATATATTTT
CDR3 protein: CASRVQANSGNTIYF

V gene: TRBV2
clone size: -
J gene: TRBJ1-1
D gene: -
CDR3 DNA: TGTGCCAGCCGTACAGGGCGGCTCCAGAACACTGAAGCTTTCTTT
CDR3 protein: CASRTGRLQNTEAFF

V gene: TRBV6-5
clone size: once
J gene: TRBJ1-2
D gene: -
CDR3 DNA: TGTGCCAGCAGTCCCCGGGACTATGGCTACACCTTC
CDR3 protein: CASSPRDYGYTF

V gene: TRBV9
clone size: -
J gene: TRBJ1-2
D gene: TRBD1
CDR3 DNA: TGTGCCAGCAGCCAGGACAGGGTGGGCGGCTACACCTTC
CDR3 protein: CASSQDRVGGYTF

V gene: TRBV25-1
clone size: few
J gene: TRBJ1-4
D gene: TRBD1
CDR3 DNA: TGTGCCAGCAGTTTAGGGGGAGGCGCGACAGGGGTTAATGAAAAACTGTTTTTT
CDR3 protein: CASSLGGGATGVNEKLFF

V gene: TRBV12-3/TRBV12-4
clone size: -
J gene: TRBJ2-1
D gene: TRBD2
CDR3 DNA: TGTGCCAGCAGATACACTAGCGGGGGGGCCTACAATGAGCAGTTCTTC
CDR3 protein: CASRYTSGGAYNEQFF

V gene: TRBV2
clone size: -
J gene: TRBJ1-2
D gene: -
CDR3 DNA: TGTGCCAGCAGTGAAGCAGGGGTCGGCTACACCTTC
CDR3 protein: CASSEAGVGYTF

V gene: TRBV7-2
clone size: many
J gene: TRBJ1-5
D gene: TRBD1
CDR3 DNA: TGTGCCAGCAGCTCGTGGACAGGGGGCAATCAGCCCCAGCATTTT
CDR3 protein: CASSSWTGGNQPQHF

V gene: TRBV14
clone size: many
J gene: TRBJ2-2
D gene: TRBD2
CDR3 DNA: TGTGCCAGCAACCCGGGACTAGCGCGCACCGGGGAGCTGTTTTTT
CDR3 protein: CASNPGLARTGELFF

V gene: TRBV24-1
clone size: many
J gene: TRBJ2-1
D gene: -
CDR3 DNA: TGTGCCACCAGTGATTTGGGCTACGGGAGATCGGATGAGCAGTTCTTC
CDR3 protein: CATSDLGYGRSDEQFF

V gene: TRBV9
clone size: many
J gene: TRBJ1-6
D gene: -
CDR3 DNA: TGTGCCAGCAGCGTAGCAGGCCCGAATAATTCACCCCTCCACTTT
CDR3 protein: CASSVAGPNNSPLHF

V gene: TRBV2
clone size: -
J gene: TRBJ2-4
D gene: TRBD2
CDR3 DNA: TGTGCCAGCAGTGTCCGGACTAGCGGGGGGAAGGACATTCAGTACTTC
CDR3 protein: CASSVRTSGGKDIQYF

V gene: TRBV9
clone size: many
J gene: TRBJ1-2
D gene: -
CDR3 DNA: TGTGCCAGCAGCGCGAGTTCGGGGGTAGTAGGGTATGGCTACACCTTC
CDR3 protein: CASSASSGVVGYGYTF

V gene: TRBV14
clone size: few
J gene: TRBJ2-1
D gene: TRBD1
CDR3 DNA: TGTGCCAGCAGCCGGACAGGGTTCTACAATGAGCAGTTCTTC
CDR3 protein: CASSRTGFYNEQFF

V gene: TRBV6-5
clone size: -
J gene: TRBJ1-6
D gene: -
CDR3 DNA: TGTGCCAGCAGTTACGGCGGGACTAGCAATTCACCCCTCCACTTT
CDR3 protein: CASSYGGTSNSPLHF

V gene: TRBV19
clone size: once
J gene: TRBJ1-5
D gene: -
CDR3 DNA: TGTGCCACATCACCGGGGAGGTACAATCAGCCCCAGCATTTT
CDR3 protein: CATSPGRYNQPQHF

V gene: TRBV24-1
clone size: -
J gene: TRBJ2-5
D gene: -
CDR3 DNA: TGTGCCACCAGTGGGGGGGGCAAGGAGACCCAGTACTTC
CDR3 protein: CATSGGGKETQYF

V gene: TRBV19
clone size: -
J gene: TRBJ1-6
D gene: TRBD1
CDR3 DNA: TGTGCCAGTAAGACCGGGACAGCTAATTCACCCCTCCACTTT
CDR3 protein: CASKTGTANSPLHF

V gene: TRBV25-1
clone size: -
J gene: TRBJ1-6
D gene: -
CDR3 DNA: TGTGCCAGCAAGACAGATTCAACTTTTAATTCACCCCTCCACTTT
CDR3 protein: CASKTDSTFNSPLHF

V gene: TRBV10-3
clone size: few
J gene: TRBJ2-7
D gene: -
CDR3 DNA: TGTGCCATCAGTGGGGGGGCTGCGGATGGCTCCTACGAGCAGTACTTC
CDR3 protein: CAISGGAADGSYEQYF

V gene: TRBV7-7
clone size: once
J gene: TRBJ1-2
D gene: -
CDR3 DNA: TGTGCCAGCAGCTTAGACACGGACGAAGAGGGCCAGTATGGCTACACCTTC
CDR3 protein: CASSLDTDEEGQYGYTF

V gene: TRBV7-6
clone size: many
J gene: TRBJ1-1
D gene: -
CDR3 DNA: TGTGCCAGCAGCTTAGCAGATAAGAACACTGAAGCTTTCTTT
CDR3 protein: CASSLADKNTEAFF